Listed here are 7 T cell receptor beta chains from one sample, sequenced in a study of Graves' ophthalmopathy and Graves' hyperthyroidism. Beta-chain TCR CDR3 regions were amplified from RNA transcripts. Investigators did first-round RT-PCR with HTBI primers, then second-round multiplex PCR. TCRdb processed the multiplex PCR reads anew with MiXCR; each CDR3 protein has one entry. The table records about 700,000 distinct CDR3 sequences, 40% of them present only once. Material for sequencing was peripheral blood. All receptors come from an adult man with Graves' ophthalmopathy.

This clonotype came up a few times. The V call is TRBV7-9, the J call TRBJ1-4; 7 bases fit TRBD1. Germline trimming cut 5 bases from V and 3 bases from J; bases unmatched to any gene: 6. The CDR3 covers 15 residues. The germline V gene has CDR1 SEHNR and CDR2 FQNEAQ (reference sequence). This chain's CDR3 is CASSENRGANEKLFF. The CDR3 nucleotides read TGTGCCAGCAGCGAGAACAGGGGAGCTAATGAAAAACTGTTTTTT.

This clonotype came up once. A much bigger clone sits one base away, suggesting this may be a read error. J is TRBJ1-1 and V is TRBV7-6, with 7 bases fitting TRBD1. Per the germline V gene, CDR1 is SGHVS and CDR2 is FNYEAQ. The CDR3 has 17 amino acids. Trimming at V came to 4 bases and at J to 10 bases, leaving 21 bases not matched to a gene. The CDR3, as DNA: TGTGCCAGCAGCTCTACCCCTCCGGACAGGACGCCACTTGGAGCTTTCTTT. Its protein product is CASSSTPPDRTPLGAFF.

At least ten counts were recorded for this clonotype. This sequence joins TRBV4-3 and TRBJ1-5, with 7 bases fitting TRBD1. This CDR3 has 15 amino acids. CDR1 and CDR2 (germline): LGHNA, YSLEER. V was pared by 0 bases and J by 2 bases, with 1 base of the junction left unmatched. The CDR3 nucleotides read TGCGCCAGCAGCCAAGATACAGGGGGCAATCAGCCCCAGCATTTT. This gives the protein CASSQDTGGNQPQHF.

As regards this clonotype: One junction end does not reproduce the germline sequence, and a read error may be involved. The chain links TRBV10-2 to TRBJ2-7; the match to TRBD1 covers 9 bases. Germline V gene lookup returns CDR1 WSHSY and CDR2 SAAADI. This CDR3 comprises 17 residues. The CDR3 here is CASRIHAGTGMSDEQYF. CDR3 DNA sequence: TGTGCCAGCAGGATCCATGCTGGGACAGGGATGTCTGACGAGCAGTACTTC.

The genes are TRBV19 and TRBJ1-1; 9 bases line up with TRBD1. Trimming cost V 6 bases and J 5 bases; bases outside gene matches: 22. The CDR3 is 19 residues long. Germline CDR1 reads LNHDA; CDR2 reads SQIVND (reference sequence). CDR3 nucleotide sequence: TGTGCCAGTAGATCGGAGGGACAGGGATGGTGGGAGACGTGGACTGAAGCTTTCTTT. This codes for CASRSEGQGWWETWTEAFF.

The chain has TRBV25-1 and TRBJ1-4; D gene uncertain. CDR1 is MGHDK and CDR2 is SYGVNS in the germline V gene. The CDR3 is 11 amino acids. V dropped 10 bases and J dropped 4 bases, with 7 bases sitting between them. CDR3 sequence: CAKTDNEKLFF. CDR3 DNA sequence: TGTGCCAAGACGGATAATGAAAAACTGTTTTTT.

As concerns this clonotype: This may come from a read error, since a much larger clone is one base off. The chain joins TRBV12-3 or TRBV12-4 to TRBJ1-1; D ambiguous. This CDR3 has 10 residues. The DNA for the CDR3 is TGTGCCAGCGGTGACCGTGAAGCTTCCTTT. Translated: CASGDREASF.